The 21 T cell receptor beta chains below were found in one sample sequenced in a study of cytomegalovirus exposure and HLA in healthy donors. PCR amplification relied on 60 Vbeta primers (plus 13 Jbeta primers). This table comes from immunoSEQ multiplex PCR, and its TCRdb copy is limited to in-frame clones, with some not included. The table records about 130,000 clones, around a tenth of them present only once. The material sequenced was PBMCs. Source of these receptors: a man aged 45 to 65 in good health and CMV-seronegative.

The chain combines TRBV2 with TRBJ2-1; 7 bases line up with TRBD1. The CDR3 has 14 amino acids. CDR1 is SNHLY and CDR2 is FYNNEI in the germline V gene. Trimming took 7 bases from V and 6 from J; bases not matched to a gene: 9. The CDR3 coding sequence is TGTGCCAGCAAAAGATCACAGGGGACCAATGAGCAGTTCTTC. It is translated as CASKRSQGTNEQFF.

Regarding this clone: One end of the junction varies from germline; a read error may be responsible. V gene TRBV28 combines with J gene TRBJ2-2; 7 bases map to TRBD2. Germline-derived CDR1 and CDR2 are MDHEN and SYDVKM. CDR3 size: 13 residues. The CDR3 spells CSSGRRDTGELFF. As DNA, the CDR3 is TGCTCCTCCGGGAGGAGAGACACCGGGGAGCTGTTTTTT.

This clone was seen more than once but under ten times. The chain uses TRBV27 and TRBJ2-2; 9 bases agree with TRBD2. CDR1 and CDR2 (germline): MNHEY, SMNVEV (reference sequence). This CDR3 comprises 17 residues. V was clipped by 2 bases and J by 7 bases; unmatched bases: 11. CDR3 sequence: CASSLIAGAPFGGELFF. For the CDR3, the DNA is TGTGCCAGCAGTTTAATAGCGGGGGCCCCATTTGGCGGGGAGCTGTTTTTT.

This clone was counted between two and nine times. This sequence joins TRBV7-2 and TRBJ2-1, with TRBD2 identical over 8 bases. CDR3 length: 15 residues. V dropped 7 bases and J dropped 2; count of bases not matched to a gene: 7. CDR1 is SGHTA and CDR2 is FQGNSA in the germline V gene. Here the CDR3 DNA reads TGTGCCAGCAAAAGCGGGAGTATCACCTACAATGAGCAGTTCTTC. As protein: CASKSGSITYNEQFF. Based on the CDR3 plus reference TRBV7-2 and TRBJ2-1, the full variable domain is GAGVSQSPSNKVTEKGKDVELRCDPISGHTALYWYRQSLGQGLEFLIYFQGNSAPDKSGLPSDRFSAERTGGSVSTLTIQRTQQEDSAVYLCASKSGSITYNEQFFGPGTRLTVL.

Here the CDR3 reads CASSESNNYEQYF. CDR3 DNA sequence: TGCGCCAGCAGTGAGTCGAACAACTACGAGCAGTACTTC. The genes are TRBV10-1 and TRBJ2-7, with D uncertain. From germline, CDR1 is WNHNN and CDR2 SYGVQD (reference sequence). V was shortened by 0 bases and J by 3 bases, with 6 bases between the two germline ends. The CDR3 covers 13 residues.

V and J are TRBV2 and TRBJ1-1, with TRBD1 as a possible D gene (6 bases). Trimming shortened V by 6 bases and J by 3 bases, and 14 bases separated the two germline ends. Germline loops: CDR1 SNHLY, CDR2 FYNNEI. This CDR3 contains 14 residues. The chain's CDR3 is CASREAEGDTEAFF. The DNA of the CDR3 is TGTGCCAGCAGAGAGGCCGAGGGGGACACTGAAGCTTTCTTT.

This clone was detected a few times. This chain joins TRBV6-1 and TRBJ2-7, with TRBD2 identical over 8 bases. The CDR3 loop spans 17 amino acids. Germline lookup yields CDR1 MNHNS and CDR2 SASEGT. The V gene end was trimmed by 4 bases and the J gene end by 1 base; junction bases not matched to a gene: 12. Here the CDR3 reads CASSVGGGGRRSYEQYF. In DNA, the CDR3 is TGTGCCAGCAGTGTTGGGGGGGGCGGGAGGAGGTCCTACGAGCAGTACTTC.

DNA for the CDR3: TGTGCCAGCAGCTTAGGCCTAGCGGGAGGCTACGAGCAGTACTTC. This sequence encodes CASSLGLAGGYEQYF. The rearrangement links TRBV7-2 to TRBJ2-7, with 11 nucleotides matching TRBD2. Trimming cost V 1 base and J 3 bases; bases outside gene matches: 2. The CDR3 contains 15 residues. CDR1 SGHTA and CDR2 FQGNSA come from the germline V gene.

The rearrangement uses TRBV2 and TRBJ2-7; D is unclear. Deletions cut 6 bases from V and 4 bases from J, with 13 bases between. The CDR3 spans 13 residues. Germline CDR1 reads SNHLY; CDR2 reads FYNNEI. The CDR3 loop reads CASRLIINYEQYF. For the CDR3, the DNA is TGTGCCAGCAGACTAATTATAAATTACGAGCAGTACTTC. Together with reference TRBV2 and TRBJ2-7, the CDR3 gives the full variable domain: EPEVTQTPSHQVTQMGQEVILRCVPISNHLYFYWYRQILGQKVEFLVSFYNNEISEKSEIFDDQFSVERPDGSNFTLKIRSTKLEDSAMYFCASRLIINYEQYFGPGTRLTVT.

The sample holds a few counts of this clone. The chain recombines TRBV6-5 with TRBJ1-2; tentatively, D is TRBD1 (6 bases). Per the germline V gene, CDR1 is MNHEY and CDR2 is SVGAGI. The V gene lost 7 bases and the J gene lost 1 base, with 10 bases spanning the gap. This CDR3 has 13 residues. For the CDR3, the DNA is TGTGCCAGCACCGAGGACAGTAACTATGGCTACACCTTC. Its protein product is CASTEDSNYGYTF.

This clone has more than one count but fewer than ten. This chain links TRBV4-2 with TRBJ1-6; D might be TRBD1 (5 bases). Trimming shortened V by 4 bases and J by 7 bases, and 17 bases separated the two germline ends. Germline V gives CDR1 LGHNA, CDR2 YNFKEQ. This CDR3 spans 16 amino acids. The CDR3 here is CASSLPVQGRNSPLHF. In DNA, the CDR3 is TGTGCCAGCAGCCTCCCCGTTCAGGGAAGGAATTCACCCCTCCACTTT.

In this sample, this clone turned up a few times. The chain carries TRBV6-6 and TRBJ1-5, with TRBD1 matching 10 bases. The V segment lost 4 bases and the J segment 0 bases; nucleotides outside the gene matches: 0. CDR1 MNHNY and CDR2 SVGAGI come from the germline V gene (reference sequence). The CDR3 has 15 residues. CDR3 DNA sequence: TGTGCCAGCAGTTGGGACAGGGGTAGCAATCAGCCCCAGCATTTT. This encodes CASSWDRGSNQPQHF.

This clone was observed a few times. The rearrangement uses TRBV10-2 and TRBJ2-4, with TRBD2 identical over 15 bases. Germline V gene lookup returns CDR1 WSHSY and CDR2 SAAADI. The CDR3 runs to 18 residues. V lost 6 bases and J lost 1; bases outside the gene matches: 7. In DNA, the CDR3 is TGCGCCAGCAGGGGACTAGCGGGGGGCCCTTTGGCCAAAAACATTCAGTACTTC. It translates to CASRGLAGGPLAKNIQYF.

The V and J genes are TRBV21-1 and TRBJ1-5; TRBD1 is the table's D call, not checked against the DNA. TRBV21-1 represents a pseudogene. The CDR3 extends over 16 amino acids. The CDR3 here is CASSNPQGVSNQPQHF. In DNA, the CDR3 is TGTGCCAGCAGCAACCCGCAGGGTGTTAGCAATCAGCCCCAGCATTTT.

The CDR3 reads CASSLVIGDYGYTF. CDR3 DNA: TGCGCCAGCAGCTTGGTGATAGGGGACTATGGCTACACCTTC. J is TRBJ1-2 and V is TRBV5-1, with D possibly being TRBD1 (5 bases). The length of the CDR3 is 14 residues. Between the trimmed V and J ends, which lost 0 bases and 3 bases, there was a span of 9 bases. Germline CDR1 and CDR2: SGHRS and YFSETQ.

The rearrangement uses TRBV5-6 and TRBJ1-2; TRBD1 might be the D (6 bases). Germline-derived CDR1 and CDR2 are SGHDT and YYEEEE. The CDR3 consists of 14 residues. Deletions cut 3 bases from V and 3 bases from J, with 12 bases between. The CDR3 reads CASSSGAAYYGYTF. The CDR3 region has the DNA TGTGCCAGCAGCTCAGGGGCGGCCTACTATGGCTACACCTTC.

The chain joins TRBV7-6 to TRBJ2-1, with D perhaps matching TRBD2 (6 bases). This CDR3 region has 17 residues. Trimming stripped 3 bases from V and 5 bases from J, with 20 bases between. Germline CDR1 and CDR2: SGHVS and FNYEAQ. The CDR3 nucleotides are TGTGCCAGCAGCTTTATCGTGCGGTCGCGGGGCAACAATGAGCAGTTCTTC. The encoded protein is CASSFIVRSRGNNEQFF.

The rearrangement joins TRBV19 to TRBJ1-1; maybe TRBD1 (5 bases). This CDR3 comprises 16 residues. V was clipped by 5 bases and J by 5 bases, with 21 bases between them. Germline V gene data show CDR1 as LNHDA and CDR2 as SQIVND (reference sequence). The CDR3 protein is CASSPSTGGMRTEAFF. The CDR3 region has the DNA TGTGCCAGTAGTCCATCGACCGGGGGGATGCGTACTGAAGCTTTCTTT.

A few counts support this clone. This rearrangement joins TRBV7-9 to TRBJ1-2, with D possibly matching TRBD1 (6 bases). Trimming took 0 bases from V and 3 from J, leaving 14 bases between them. This CDR3 is 16 amino acids long. Germline V gene sequence: CDR1 SEHNR, CDR2 FQNEAQ (reference sequence). CDR3 amino acids: CASSLAALGGDYGYTF. CDR3 nucleotides: TGTGCCAGCAGCTTAGCGGCCTTAGGGGGAGACTATGGCTACACCTTC.

This clone was counted a few times. The rearrangement uses TRBV7-9 and TRBJ1-1; 9 positions agree with TRBD1. J gave up 8 bases and V 5 bases, and 6 bases lay outside the gene matches. The length of the CDR3 is 13 residues. Germline lookup yields CDR1 SEHNR and CDR2 FQNEAQ (reference sequence). The CDR3 DNA is TGTGCCAGCAGCGTGGGACAGGGATCCGAAGCTTTCTTT. This sequence encodes CASSVGQGSEAFF.

This clone was seen more than once but under ten times. J is TRBJ2-5 and V is TRBV5-8; 7 bases fit TRBD2. CDR3 length: 15 amino acids. CDR1 SGHTS and CDR2 YDEGEE come from the germline V gene. J gave up 2 bases and V 0 bases, and 4 bases lay outside the gene matches. The CDR3 protein is CASSLGEGWQETQYF. Written as DNA, the CDR3 is TGTGCCAGCAGCTTGGGGGAGGGGTGGCAAGAGACCCAGTACTTC.